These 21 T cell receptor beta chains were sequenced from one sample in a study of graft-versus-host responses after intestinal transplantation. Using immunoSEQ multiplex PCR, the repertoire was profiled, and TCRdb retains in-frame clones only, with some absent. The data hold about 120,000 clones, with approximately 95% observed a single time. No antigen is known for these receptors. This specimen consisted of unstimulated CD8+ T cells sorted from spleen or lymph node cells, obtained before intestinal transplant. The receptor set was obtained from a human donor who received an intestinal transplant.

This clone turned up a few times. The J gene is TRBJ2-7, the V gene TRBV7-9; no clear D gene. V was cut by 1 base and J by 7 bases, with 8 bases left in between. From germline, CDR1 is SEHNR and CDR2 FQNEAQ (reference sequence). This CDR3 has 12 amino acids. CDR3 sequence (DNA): TGTGCCAGCAGCTTAGTTGATTCGGAGCAGTACTTC. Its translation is CASSLVDSEQYF.

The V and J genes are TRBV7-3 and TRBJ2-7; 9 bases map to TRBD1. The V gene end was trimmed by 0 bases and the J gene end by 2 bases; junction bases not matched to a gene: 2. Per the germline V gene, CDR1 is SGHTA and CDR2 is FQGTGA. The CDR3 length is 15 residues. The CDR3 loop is CASSLTGTGTYEQYF. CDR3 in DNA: TGTGCCAGCAGCTTAACAGGGACAGGGACCTACGAGCAGTACTTC.

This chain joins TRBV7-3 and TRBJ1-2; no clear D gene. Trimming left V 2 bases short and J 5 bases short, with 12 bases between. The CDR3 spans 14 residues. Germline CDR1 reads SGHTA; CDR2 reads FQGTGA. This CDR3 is CASSLVGSWYGYTF. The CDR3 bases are TGTGCCAGCAGCTTAGTGGGAAGTTGGTATGGCTACACCTTC. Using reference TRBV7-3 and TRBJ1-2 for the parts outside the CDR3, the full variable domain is GAGVSQTPSNKVTEKGKYVELRCDPISGHTALYWYRQSLGQGPEFLIYFQGTGAADDSGLPNDRFFAVRPEGSVSTLKIQRTERGDSAVYLCASSLVGSWYGYTFGSGTRLTVV.

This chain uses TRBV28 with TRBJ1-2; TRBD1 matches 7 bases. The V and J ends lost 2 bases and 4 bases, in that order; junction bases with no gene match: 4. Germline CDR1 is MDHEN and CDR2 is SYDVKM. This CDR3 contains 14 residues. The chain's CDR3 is CASSLTGAGYGYTF. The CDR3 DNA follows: TGTGCCAGCAGTTTAACAGGGGCAGGCTATGGCTACACCTTC.

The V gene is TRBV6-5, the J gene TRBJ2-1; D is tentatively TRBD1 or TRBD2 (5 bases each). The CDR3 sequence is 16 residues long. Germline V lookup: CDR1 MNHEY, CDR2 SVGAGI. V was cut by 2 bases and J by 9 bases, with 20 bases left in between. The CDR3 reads CASSYGDPVGTGEQFF. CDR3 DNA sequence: TGTGCCAGCAGTTACGGGGACCCGGTCGGGACGGGTGAGCAGTTCTTC.

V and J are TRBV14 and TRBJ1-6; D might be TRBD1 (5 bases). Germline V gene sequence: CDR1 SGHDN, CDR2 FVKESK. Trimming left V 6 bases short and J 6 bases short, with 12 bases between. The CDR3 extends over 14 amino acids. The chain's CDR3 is CASRPGWSNSPLHF. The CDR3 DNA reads TGTGCCAGCAGGCCAGGGTGGTCTAATTCACCCCTCCACTTT.

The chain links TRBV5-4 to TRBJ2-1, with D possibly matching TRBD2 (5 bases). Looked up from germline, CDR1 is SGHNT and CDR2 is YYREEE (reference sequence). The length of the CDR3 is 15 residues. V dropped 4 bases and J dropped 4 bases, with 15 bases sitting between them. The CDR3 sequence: CASSRVGERYNEQFF. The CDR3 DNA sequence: TGTGCCAGCAGCCGGGTCGGGGAACGGTACAATGAGCAGTTCTTC.

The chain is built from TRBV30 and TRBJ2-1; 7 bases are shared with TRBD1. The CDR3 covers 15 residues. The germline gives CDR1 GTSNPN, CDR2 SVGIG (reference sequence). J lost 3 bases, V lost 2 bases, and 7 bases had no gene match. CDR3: CAWSPRTGRYNEQFF. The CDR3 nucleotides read TGTGCCTGGAGTCCGCGGACAGGACGCTACAATGAGCAGTTCTTC.

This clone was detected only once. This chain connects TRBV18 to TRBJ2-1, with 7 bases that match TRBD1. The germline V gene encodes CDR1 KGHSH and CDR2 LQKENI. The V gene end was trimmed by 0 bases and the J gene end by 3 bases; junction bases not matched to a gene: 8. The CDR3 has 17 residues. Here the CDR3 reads CASSPPSWTGYYNEQFF. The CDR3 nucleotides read TGTGCCAGCTCACCACCTTCCTGGACAGGTTACTACAATGAGCAGTTCTTC.

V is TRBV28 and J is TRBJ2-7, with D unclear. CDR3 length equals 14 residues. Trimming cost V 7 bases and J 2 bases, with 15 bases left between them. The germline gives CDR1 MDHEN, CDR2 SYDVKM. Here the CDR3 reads CASISFGEPYEQYF. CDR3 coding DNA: TGTGCCAGCATCAGCTTTGGGGAACCCTACGAGCAGTACTTC.

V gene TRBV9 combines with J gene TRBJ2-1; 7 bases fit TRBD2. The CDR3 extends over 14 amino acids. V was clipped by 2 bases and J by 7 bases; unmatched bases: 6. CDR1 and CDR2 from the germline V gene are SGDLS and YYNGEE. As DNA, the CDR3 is TGTGCCAGCAGCGTTTTGCGGGAGAAGAATGAGCAGTTCTTC. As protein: CASSVLREKNEQFF.

The chain's CDR3 is CASSDPEDRDACTEAFF. Written as DNA, the CDR3 is TGTGCCAGCAGTGACCCTGAGGACAGGGATGCTTGCACTGAAGCTTTCTTT. This chain connects TRBV6-4 to TRBJ1-1; 8 nucleotides agree with TRBD1. The CDR3 contains 17 residues. V trimming: 2 bases; J trimming: 4 bases; junction bases outside the gene matches: 12. CDR1 MRHNA and CDR2 SNTAGT come from the germline V gene.

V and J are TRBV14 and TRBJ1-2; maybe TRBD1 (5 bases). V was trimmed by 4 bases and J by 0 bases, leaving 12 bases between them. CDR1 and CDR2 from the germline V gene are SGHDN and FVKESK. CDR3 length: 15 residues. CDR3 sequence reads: CASSLWDGTNYGYTF. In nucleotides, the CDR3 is TGTGCCAGCAGCCTATGGGACGGCACTAACTATGGCTACACCTTC.

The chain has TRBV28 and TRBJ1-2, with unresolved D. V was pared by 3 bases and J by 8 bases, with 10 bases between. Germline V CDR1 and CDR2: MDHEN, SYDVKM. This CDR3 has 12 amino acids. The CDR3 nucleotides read TGTGCCAGCAGTTTCACCGGACGAGGCTACACCTTC. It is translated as CASSFTGRGYTF.

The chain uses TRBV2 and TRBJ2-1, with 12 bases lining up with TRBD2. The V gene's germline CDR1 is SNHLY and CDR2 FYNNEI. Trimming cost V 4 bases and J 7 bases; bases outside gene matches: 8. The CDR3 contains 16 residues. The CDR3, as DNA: TGTGCCAGCAGTGCCCGACTAGCGGGAGCCGGAAATGAGCAGTTCTTC. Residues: CASSARLAGAGNEQFF.

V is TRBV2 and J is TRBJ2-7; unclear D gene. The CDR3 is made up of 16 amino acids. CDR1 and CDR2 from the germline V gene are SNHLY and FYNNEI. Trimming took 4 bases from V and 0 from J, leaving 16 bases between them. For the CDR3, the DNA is TGTGCCAGCAGTGGCGGACCCGCGACATCCTCCTACGAGCAGTACTTC. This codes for CASSGGPATSSYEQYF.

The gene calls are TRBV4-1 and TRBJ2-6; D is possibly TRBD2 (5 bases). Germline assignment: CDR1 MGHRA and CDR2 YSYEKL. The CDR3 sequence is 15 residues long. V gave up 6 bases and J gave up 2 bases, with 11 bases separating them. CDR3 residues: CASSIGSTGANVLTF. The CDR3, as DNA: TGCGCCAGCAGTATAGGGAGCACTGGGGCCAACGTCCTGACTTTC.

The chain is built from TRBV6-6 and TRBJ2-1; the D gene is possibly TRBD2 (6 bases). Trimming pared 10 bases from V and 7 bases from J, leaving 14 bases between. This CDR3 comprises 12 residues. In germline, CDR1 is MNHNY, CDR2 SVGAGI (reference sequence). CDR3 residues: CAITGEGNEQFF. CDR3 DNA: TGTGCCATCACGGGAGAAGGGAATGAGCAGTTCTTC.

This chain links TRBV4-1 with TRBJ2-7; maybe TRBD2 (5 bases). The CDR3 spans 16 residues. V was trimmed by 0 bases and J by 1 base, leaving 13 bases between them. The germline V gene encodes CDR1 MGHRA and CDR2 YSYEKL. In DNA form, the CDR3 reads TGCGCCAGCAGCCAAGAACAAGGACTTGATTCCTACGAGCAGTACTTC. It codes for CASSQEQGLDSYEQYF.

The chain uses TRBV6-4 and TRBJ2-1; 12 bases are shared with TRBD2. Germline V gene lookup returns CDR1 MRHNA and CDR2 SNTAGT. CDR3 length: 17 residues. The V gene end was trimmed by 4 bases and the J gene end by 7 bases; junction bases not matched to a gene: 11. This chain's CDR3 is CASSATSGRSLGNEQFF. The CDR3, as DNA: TGTGCCAGCAGTGCCACTAGCGGGAGGTCCCTGGGTAATGAGCAGTTCTTC.

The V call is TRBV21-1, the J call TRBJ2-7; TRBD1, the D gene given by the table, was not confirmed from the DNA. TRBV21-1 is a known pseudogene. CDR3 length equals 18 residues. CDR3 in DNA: TGTGCCAGCAGCAAAAATTTGGGGGACAGGGGGATTACCTACGAGCAGTACTTC. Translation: CASSKNLGDRGITYEQYF.